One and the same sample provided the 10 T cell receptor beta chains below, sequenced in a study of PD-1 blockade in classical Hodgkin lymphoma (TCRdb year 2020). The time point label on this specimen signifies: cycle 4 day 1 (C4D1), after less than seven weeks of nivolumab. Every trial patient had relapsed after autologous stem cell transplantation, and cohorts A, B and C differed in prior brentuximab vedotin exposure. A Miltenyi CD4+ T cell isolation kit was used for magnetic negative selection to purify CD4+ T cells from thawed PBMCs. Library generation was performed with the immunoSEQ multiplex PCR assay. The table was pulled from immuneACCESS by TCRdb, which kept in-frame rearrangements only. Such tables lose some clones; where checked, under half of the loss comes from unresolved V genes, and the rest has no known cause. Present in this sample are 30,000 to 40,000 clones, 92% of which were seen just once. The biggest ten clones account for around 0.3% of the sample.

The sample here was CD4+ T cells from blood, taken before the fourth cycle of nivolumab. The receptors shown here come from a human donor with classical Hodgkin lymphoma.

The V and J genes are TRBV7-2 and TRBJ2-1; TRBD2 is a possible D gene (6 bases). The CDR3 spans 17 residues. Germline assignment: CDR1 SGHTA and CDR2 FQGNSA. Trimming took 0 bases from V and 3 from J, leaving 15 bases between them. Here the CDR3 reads CASSLAVGLALYNEQFF. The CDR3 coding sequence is TGTGCCAGCAGCTTAGCCGTCGGGCTAGCGCTCTACAATGAGCAGTTCTTC.

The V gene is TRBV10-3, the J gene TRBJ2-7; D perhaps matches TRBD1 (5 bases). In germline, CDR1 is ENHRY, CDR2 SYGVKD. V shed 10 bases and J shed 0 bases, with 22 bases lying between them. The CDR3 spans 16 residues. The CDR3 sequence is CATRPSQGSYSYEQYF. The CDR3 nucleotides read TGTGCCACGCGTCCAAGTCAGGGTAGTTACTCCTACGAGCAGTACTTC.

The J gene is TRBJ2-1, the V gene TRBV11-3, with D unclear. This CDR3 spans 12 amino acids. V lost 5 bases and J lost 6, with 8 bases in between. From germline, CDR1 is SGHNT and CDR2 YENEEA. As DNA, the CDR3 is TGTGCCAGCAGCCGATCTGGCAATGAGCAGTTCTTC. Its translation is CASSRSGNEQFF. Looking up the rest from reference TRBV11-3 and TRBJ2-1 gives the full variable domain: EAGVVQSPRYKIIEKKQPVAFWCNPISGHNTLYWYLQNLGQGPELLIRYENEEAVDDSQLPKDRFSAERLKGVDSTLKIQPAELGDSAVYLCASSRSGNEQFFGPGTRLTVL.

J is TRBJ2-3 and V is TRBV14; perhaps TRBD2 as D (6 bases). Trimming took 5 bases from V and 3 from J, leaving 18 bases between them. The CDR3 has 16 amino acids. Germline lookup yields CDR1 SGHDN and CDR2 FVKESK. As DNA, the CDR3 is TGTGCCAGCAGCGAAGTCGGAGGGTGGGTGACAGATACGCAGTATTTT. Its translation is CASSEVGGWVTDTQYF.

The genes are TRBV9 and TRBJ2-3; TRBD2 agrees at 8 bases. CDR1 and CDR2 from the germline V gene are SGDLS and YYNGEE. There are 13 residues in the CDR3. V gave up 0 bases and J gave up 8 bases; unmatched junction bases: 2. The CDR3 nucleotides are TGTGCCAGCAGCGTAGATAGCGGGACTACGCAGTATTTT. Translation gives CASSVDSGTTQYF.

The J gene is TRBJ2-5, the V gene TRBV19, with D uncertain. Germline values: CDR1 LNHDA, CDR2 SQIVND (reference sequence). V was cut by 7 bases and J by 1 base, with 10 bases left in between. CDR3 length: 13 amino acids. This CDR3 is CASNSYSQETQYF. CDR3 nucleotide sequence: TGTGCCAGTAACTCCTATAGCCAAGAGACCCAGTACTTC.

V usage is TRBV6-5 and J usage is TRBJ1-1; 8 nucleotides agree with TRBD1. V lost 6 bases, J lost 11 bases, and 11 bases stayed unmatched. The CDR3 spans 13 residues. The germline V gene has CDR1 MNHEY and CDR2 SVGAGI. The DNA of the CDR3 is TGTGCCAGCAGCCGCTCCCGGGACAGGTTTGCTTTCTTT. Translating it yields CASSRSRDRFAFF.

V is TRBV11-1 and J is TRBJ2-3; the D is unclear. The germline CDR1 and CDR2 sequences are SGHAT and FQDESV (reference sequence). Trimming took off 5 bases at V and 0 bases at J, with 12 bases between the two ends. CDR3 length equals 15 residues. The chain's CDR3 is CASSPGRPSTDTQYF. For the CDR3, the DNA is TGTGCCAGCAGCCCCGGTCGACCTAGCACAGATACGCAGTATTTT.

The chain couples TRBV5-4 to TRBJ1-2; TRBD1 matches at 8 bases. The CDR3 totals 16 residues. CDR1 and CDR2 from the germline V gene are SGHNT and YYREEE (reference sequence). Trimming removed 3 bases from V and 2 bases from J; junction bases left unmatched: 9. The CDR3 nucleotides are TGTGCCAGCAGCTCGGGACTTCAGGGGGCAAACTATGGCTACACCTTC. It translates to CASSSGLQGANYGYTF.

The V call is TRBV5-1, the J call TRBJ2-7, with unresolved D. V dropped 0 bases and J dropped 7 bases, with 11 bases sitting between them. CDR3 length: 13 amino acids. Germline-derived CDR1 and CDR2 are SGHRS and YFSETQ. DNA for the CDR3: TGCGCCAGCAGCTTGGCCGGAACTGTAGAGCAGTACTTC. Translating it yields CASSLAGTVEQYF.